Each of the 3 T cell receptor beta chains below was sequenced from the same sample in a study of CD8 T cells in ankylosing spondylitis. TCRdb re-called the 5' RACE reads through MiXCR, storing one row per CDR3 protein. The sample lists 270,000 or so distinct CDR3 sequences, 15% to 20% seen once, with approximately 32% in the top ten. Sequencing used blood, either unsorted or a sorted T cell fraction (not recorded which). Source of these receptors: a male donor with ankylosing spondylitis or in good health (not recorded which).

The chain combines TRBV7-9 with TRBJ2-7; D remains unclear. The CDR3 totals 15 residues. V gave up 1 base and J gave up 5 bases, with 15 bases separating them. Germline-derived CDR1 and CDR2 are SEHNR and FQNEAQ (reference sequence). The CDR3 reads CASSLVGDSPHEQYF. DNA of the CDR3: TGTGCCAGCAGCTTAGTTGGGGATAGCCCCCACGAGCAGTACTTC.

The chain combines TRBV6-5 with TRBJ2-3; the D gene is possibly TRBD1 (6 bases). V lost 7 bases and J lost 1, with 18 bases in between. Germline-derived CDR1 and CDR2 are MNHEY and SVGAGI. The CDR3 sequence is 16 residues long. Here the CDR3 DNA reads TGTGCCAGCACTGACCGAATGGGGGCTGGCACAGATACGCAGTATTTT. It translates to CASTDRMGAGTDTQYF.

The V call is TRBV29-1, the J call TRBJ2-1, with D uncertain. CDR1 is SQVTM, CDR2 ANQGSEA, per germline. Trimming cost V 6 bases and J 4 bases, with 10 bases left between them. The CDR3 sequence is 12 residues long. CDR3 in amino acids: CSVPREYNEQFF. The CDR3 DNA is TGCAGCGTCCCCCGCGAGTACAATGAGCAGTTCTTC.